This is a list of T cell receptor beta chains from one sample in a study of identifying expanded T cells in peripheral blood. Assay: immunoSEQ multiplex PCR; the TCRdb copy retains only in-frame clones and omits some. The profile shows about 90,000 clones, 88% of them singletons. Sequencing was carried out using blood. These receptors were taken from a person between 18 and 75 years old in good health. CDR3s include the opening cysteine and the closing phenylalanine or tryptophan. A D gene is named only where the DNA matches it firmly. Clone size is shown for a subset of rows, as once, few, many or a class of expanded clone.

DNA | CDR3 | V | size | D | J
TGTGCCAGCAGCGCCCTAGCGCCTAGCTCCTACAATGAGCAGTTCTTC | CASSALAPSSYNEQFF | TRBV9 | once | - | TRBJ2-1
TGCGCCAGCAGCCAGACGTTTCTGGGGGCCAACGTCCTGACTTTC | CASSQTFLGANVLTF | TRBV4-3 | - | - | TRBJ2-6
TGTGCCAGCAGCTTTCTCTCCGAGACAGGGCAGGATGGCTACACCTTC | CASSFLSETGQDGYTF | TRBV13 | - | TRBD1 | TRBJ1-2
TGCGCCAGCAGCCAAGGACCGGGACAGGGGTATGGCTACACCTTC | CASSQGPGQGYGYTF | TRBV4-3 | once | TRBD1 | TRBJ1-2
TGTGCCAGCTCGGGACCCGAAAACTATGGCTACACCTTC | CASSGPENYGYTF | TRBV7-2 | - | - | TRBJ1-2
TGTGCCAGCAGTGAACAGGGCCCTAGGACTAATTCACCCCTCCACTTT | CASSEQGPRTNSPLHF | TRBV2 | - | - | TRBJ1-6
TGCGCCAGCAGCTTGGACAGGAACACCGGGGAGCTGTTTTTT | CASSLDRNTGELFF | TRBV5-1 | - | - | TRBJ2-2
TGTGCCAGCAGCGTAGACGGCCGAGAGTTAGAGACCCAGTACTTC | CASSVDGRELETQYF | TRBV9 | - | - | TRBJ2-5
TGTGCCAGCAGCTCCTTCGACAGCAGCTCCTACGAGCAGTACTTC | CASSSFDSSSYEQYF | TRBV5-6 | once | - | TRBJ2-7
TGTGCCAGCAGCTTATCCGGAAACACCATATATTTT | CASSLSGNTIYF | TRBV7-2 | - | - | TRBJ1-3
TGTGCCAGCAGCTTTAGCGGCAGGGTACTCGCCAACGTCCTGACTTTC | CASSFSGRVLANVLTF | TRBV5-6 | - | - | TRBJ2-6
TGTGCCACCGGGGCAGGGTCTGGGAACGAGCAGTACTTC | CATGAGSGNEQYF | TRBV10-3 | - | - | TRBJ2-7
TGTGCCACTAGGACAGGGGGTGGAGATACGCAGTATTTT | CATRTGGGDTQYF | TRBV19 | - | TRBD1 | TRBJ2-3
TGCGCCAGCAGCTTGGCTAGGACAGGGACTAACTATGGCTACACCTTC | CASSLARTGTNYGYTF | TRBV5-1 | - | TRBD1 | TRBJ1-2
TGCGCCAGCAGCCAAGGAAACACCATATATTTT | CASSQGNTIYF | TRBV4-1 | few | - | TRBJ1-3
TGTGCCAGCTCACGGCCTAGCGGCAGCACAGATACGCAGTATTTT | CASSRPSGSTDTQYF | TRBV18 | few | TRBD2 | TRBJ2-3
TGTGCCAGCAGCCAAACGGCTACAGGGGAGACTGAAGCTTTCTTT | CASSQTATGETEAFF | TRBV14 | - | TRBD1 | TRBJ1-1
TGTGCCAGCAGCCCACTCCTGGGACAGGGGTATTATGGCTACACCTTC | CASSPLLGQGYYGYTF | TRBV5-5 | - | TRBD1 | TRBJ1-2
TGTGCCAGCAGCTTAATGACTAGCGGGAGTATCACAGATACGCAGTATTTT | CASSLMTSGSITDTQYF | TRBV7-3 | - | TRBD2 | TRBJ2-3